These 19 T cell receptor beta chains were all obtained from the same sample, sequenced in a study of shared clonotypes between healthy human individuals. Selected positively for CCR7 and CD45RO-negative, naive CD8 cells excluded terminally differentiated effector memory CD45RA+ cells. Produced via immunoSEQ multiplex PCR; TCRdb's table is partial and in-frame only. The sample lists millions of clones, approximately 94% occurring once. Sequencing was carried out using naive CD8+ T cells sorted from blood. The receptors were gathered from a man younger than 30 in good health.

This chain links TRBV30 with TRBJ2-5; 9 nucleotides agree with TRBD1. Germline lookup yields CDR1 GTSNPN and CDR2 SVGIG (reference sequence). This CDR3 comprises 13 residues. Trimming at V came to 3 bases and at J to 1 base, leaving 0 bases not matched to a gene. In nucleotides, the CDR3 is TGTGCCTGGAGGACAGGGGGCCAAGAGACCCAGTACTTC. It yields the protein CAWRTGGQETQYF. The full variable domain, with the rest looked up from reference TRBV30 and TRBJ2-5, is SQTIHQWPATLVQPVGSPLSLECTVEGTSNPNLYWYRQAAGRGLQLLFYSVGIGQISSEVPQNLSASRPQDRQFILSSKKLLLSDSGFYLCAWRTGGQETQYFGPGTRLLVL.

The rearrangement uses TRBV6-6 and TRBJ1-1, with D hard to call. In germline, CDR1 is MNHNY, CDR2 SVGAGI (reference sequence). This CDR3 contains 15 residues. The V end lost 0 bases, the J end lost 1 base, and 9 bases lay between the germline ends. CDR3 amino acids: CASSYSGGPNTEAFF. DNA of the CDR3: TGTGCCAGCAGTTACTCAGGCGGGCCGAACACTGAAGCTTTCTTT.

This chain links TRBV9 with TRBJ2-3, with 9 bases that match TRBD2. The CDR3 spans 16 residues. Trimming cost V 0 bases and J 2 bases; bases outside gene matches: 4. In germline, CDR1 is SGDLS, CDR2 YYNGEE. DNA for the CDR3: TGTGCCAGCAGCGTAGGACTAGCGGAGTACACAGATACGCAGTATTTT. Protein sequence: CASSVGLAEYTDTQYF.

CDR3 amino acids: CASSFLGLEDTQYF. As DNA, the CDR3 is TGTGCCAGCAGTTTTTTGGGACTAGAAGATACGCAGTATTTT. The chain links TRBV27 to TRBJ2-3; TRBD2 matches at 8 bases. The V gene end was trimmed by 3 bases and the J gene end by 5 bases; junction bases not matched to a gene: 4. This CDR3 comprises 14 residues. Germline CDR1 reads MNHEY; CDR2 reads SMNVEV (reference sequence).

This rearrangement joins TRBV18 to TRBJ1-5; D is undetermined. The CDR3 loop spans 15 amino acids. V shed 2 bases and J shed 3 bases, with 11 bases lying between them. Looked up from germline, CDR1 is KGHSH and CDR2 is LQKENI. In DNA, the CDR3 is TGTGCCAGCTCACCAGCCTGGACGGACAATCAGCCCCAGCATTTT. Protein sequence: CASSPAWTDNQPQHF.

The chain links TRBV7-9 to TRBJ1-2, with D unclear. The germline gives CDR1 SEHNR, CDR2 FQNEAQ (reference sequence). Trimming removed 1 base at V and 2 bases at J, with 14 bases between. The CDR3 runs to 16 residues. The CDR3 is CASSLVDGTANYGYTF. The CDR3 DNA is TGTGCCAGCAGCTTAGTTGATGGTACAGCCAACTATGGCTACACCTTC.

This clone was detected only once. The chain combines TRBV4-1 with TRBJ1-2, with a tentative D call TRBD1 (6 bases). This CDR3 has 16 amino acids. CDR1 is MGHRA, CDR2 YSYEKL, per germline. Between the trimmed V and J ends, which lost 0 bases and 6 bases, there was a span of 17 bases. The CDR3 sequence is CASSQDLYREKNGYTF. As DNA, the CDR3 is TGCGCCAGCAGCCAAGATTTATACAGGGAAAAGAATGGCTACACCTTC.

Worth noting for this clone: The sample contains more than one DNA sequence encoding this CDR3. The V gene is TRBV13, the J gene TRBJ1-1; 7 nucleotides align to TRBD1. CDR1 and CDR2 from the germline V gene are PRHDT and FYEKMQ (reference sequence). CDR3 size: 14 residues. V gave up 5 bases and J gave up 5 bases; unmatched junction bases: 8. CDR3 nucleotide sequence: TGTGCCAGCAGCCTAGACAGGGTAGGTACTGAAGCTTTCTTT. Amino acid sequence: CASSLDRVGTEAFF.

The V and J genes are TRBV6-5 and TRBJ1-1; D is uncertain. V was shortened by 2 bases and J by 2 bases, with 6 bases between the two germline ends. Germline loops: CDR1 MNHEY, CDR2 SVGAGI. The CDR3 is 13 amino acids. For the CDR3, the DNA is TGTGCCAGCAGTTACCACAGAAACACTGAAGCTTTCTTT. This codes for CASSYHRNTEAFF.

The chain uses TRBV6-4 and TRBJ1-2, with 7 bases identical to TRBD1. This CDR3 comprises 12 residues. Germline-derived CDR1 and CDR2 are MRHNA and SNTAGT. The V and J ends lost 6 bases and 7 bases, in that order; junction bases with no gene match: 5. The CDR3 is CASRRQGCGYTF. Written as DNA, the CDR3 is TGTGCCAGCAGGCGACAGGGTTGTGGCTACACCTTC.

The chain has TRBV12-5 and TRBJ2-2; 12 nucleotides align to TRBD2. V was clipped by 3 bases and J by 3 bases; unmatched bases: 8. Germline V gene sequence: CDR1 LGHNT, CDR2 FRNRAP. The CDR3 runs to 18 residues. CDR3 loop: CASGFSRLAGGDTGELFF. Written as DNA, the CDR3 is TGTGCTAGTGGTTTCTCGCGTCTAGCGGGAGGGGACACCGGGGAGCTGTTTTTT.

CDR3 protein: CASSVDVSEKLFF. CDR3 bases: TGTGCCAGCAGCGTAGACGTGAGCGAAAAACTGTTTTTT. The chain couples TRBV9 to TRBJ1-4, with D hard to call. The V and J ends lost 0 bases and 8 bases respectively, with 8 bases between them. Germline V CDR1 and CDR2: SGDLS, YYNGEE. The CDR3 is 13 amino acids.

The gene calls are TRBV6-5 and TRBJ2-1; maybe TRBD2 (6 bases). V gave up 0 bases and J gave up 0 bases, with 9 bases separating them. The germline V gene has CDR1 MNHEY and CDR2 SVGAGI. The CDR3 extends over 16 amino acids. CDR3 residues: CASSYSGGHSYNEQFF. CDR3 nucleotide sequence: TGTGCCAGCAGTTACTCCGGGGGTCACTCCTACAATGAGCAGTTCTTC.

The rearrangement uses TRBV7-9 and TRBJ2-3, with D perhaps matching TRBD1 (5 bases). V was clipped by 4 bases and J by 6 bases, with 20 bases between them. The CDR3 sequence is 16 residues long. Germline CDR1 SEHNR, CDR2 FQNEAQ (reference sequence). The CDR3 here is CASSSPDIPVRDTQYF. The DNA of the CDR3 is TGTGCCAGCAGCTCCCCGGACATCCCAGTGAGGGATACGCAGTATTTT. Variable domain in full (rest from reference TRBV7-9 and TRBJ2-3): DTGVSQNPRHKITKRGQNVTFRCDPISEHNRLYWYRQTLGQGPEFLTYFQNEAQLEKSRLLSDRFSAERPKGSFSTLEIQRTEQGDSAMYLCASSSPDIPVRDTQYFGPGTRLTVL.

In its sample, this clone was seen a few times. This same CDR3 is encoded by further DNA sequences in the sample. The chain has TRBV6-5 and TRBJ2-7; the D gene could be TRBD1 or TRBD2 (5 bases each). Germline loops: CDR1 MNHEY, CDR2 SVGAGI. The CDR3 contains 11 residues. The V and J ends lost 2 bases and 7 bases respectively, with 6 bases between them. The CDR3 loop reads CASSYGGEQYF. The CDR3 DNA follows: TGTGCCAGCAGTTACGGGGGAGAGCAGTACTTC.

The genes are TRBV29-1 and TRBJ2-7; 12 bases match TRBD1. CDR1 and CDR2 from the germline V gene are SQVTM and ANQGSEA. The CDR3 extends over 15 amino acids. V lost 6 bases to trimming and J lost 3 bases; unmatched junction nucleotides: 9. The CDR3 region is CSVALGDRGLYEQYF. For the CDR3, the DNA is TGCAGCGTCGCACTCGGGGACAGGGGGCTCTACGAGCAGTACTTC.

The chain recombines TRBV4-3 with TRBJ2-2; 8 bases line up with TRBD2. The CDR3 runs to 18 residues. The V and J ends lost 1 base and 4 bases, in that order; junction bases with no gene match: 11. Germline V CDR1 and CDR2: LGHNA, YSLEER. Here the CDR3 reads CASSQGHTGLEGTGELFF. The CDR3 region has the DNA TGCGCCAGCAGCCAAGGCCACACGGGACTAGAGGGCACCGGGGAGCTGTTTTTT.

CDR3 nucleotide sequence: TGTGCCATCGGGACAGGGAGTCACGAGCAGTACTTC. This translates into CAIGTGSHEQYF. The chain combines TRBV10-3 with TRBJ2-7, with 9 bases fitting TRBD1. CDR3 length: 12 residues. Germline trimming cut 8 bases from V and 5 bases from J; bases unmatched to any gene: 4. Germline V lookup: CDR1 ENHRY, CDR2 SYGVKD.

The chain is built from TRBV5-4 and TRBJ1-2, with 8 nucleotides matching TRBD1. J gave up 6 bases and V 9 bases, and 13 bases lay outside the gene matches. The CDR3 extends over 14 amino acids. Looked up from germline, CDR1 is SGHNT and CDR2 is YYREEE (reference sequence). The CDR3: CATTRGQDINGYTF. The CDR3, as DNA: TGTGCCACCACACGGGGACAGGATATCAATGGCTACACCTTC.